The 23 T cell receptor beta chains in this list originate from one sample, sequenced in a study of CD8+CD57+ T cells in acquired aplastic anemia. CDR3 and TCR beta VDJ profiling relied on genomic DNA as the template. TCRdb processed the reads anew with MiXCR; each CDR3 protein has one entry. The sample shows about 220,000 distinct CDR3 sequences, around 32% of them seen only once. Sequencing used sorted CD4+, CD8+, or CD8+CD57+ T cells (not recorded which) from PBMCs. These receptors were collected from a human donor in good health, serving as a control.

The V gene is TRBV20-1, the J gene TRBJ1-1; TRBD1 aligns across 9 bases. V was clipped by 1 base and J by 5 bases; unmatched bases: 2. Germline-derived CDR1 and CDR2 are DFQATT and SNEGSKA (reference sequence). CDR3 length: 13 amino acids. The CDR3: CSARGDRETEAFF. The CDR3 DNA reads TGCAGTGCTAGAGGGGACAGGGAAACTGAAGCTTTCTTT.

This clonotype showed up many times. The chain links TRBV12-3 or TRBV12-4 to TRBJ1-5; unclear D gene. V gave up 6 bases and J gave up 3 bases, with 15 bases separating them. The CDR3 has 15 residues. CDR3 loop: CASSPGGSINQPQHF. Written as DNA, the CDR3 is TGTGCCAGCAGCCCCGGTGGGTCGATCAATCAGCCCCAGCATTTT.

The rearrangement links TRBV15 to TRBJ2-1; D is possibly TRBD1 or TRBD2 (5 bases each). Germline lookup yields CDR1 LNHNV and CDR2 YYDKDF (reference sequence). The CDR3 runs to 14 residues. V lost 3 bases and J 9 bases, leaving 15 bases between the germline ends. CDR3 nucleotide sequence: TGTGCCACCAGCAGCTTGGTCGAGGGGATTGAGCAGTTCTTC. This gives the protein CATSSLVEGIEQFF.

This clonotype has just a few counts. The rearrangement joins TRBV7-9 to TRBJ1-5; D is perhaps TRBD1 (6 bases). CDR1 SEHNR and CDR2 FQNEAQ come from the germline V gene (reference sequence). The length of the CDR3 is 14 residues. V was trimmed by 3 bases and J by 3 bases, leaving 9 bases between them. CDR3 residues: CASSLDRLNQPQHF. As DNA, the CDR3 is TGTGCCAGCAGCTTGGACAGACTCAATCAGCCCCAGCATTTT. The complete variable domain, with remaining parts taken from reference TRBV7-9 and TRBJ1-5, reads DTGVSQNPRHKITKRGQNVTFRCDPISEHNRLYWYRQTLGQGPEFLTYFQNEAQLEKSRLLSDRFSAERPKGSFSTLEIQRTEQGDSAMYLCASSLDRLNQPQHFGDGTRLSIL.

This clonotype was counted at least ten times. The V gene is TRBV19, the J gene TRBJ2-2, with a weak D call TRBD1 (5 bases). The germline V gene encodes CDR1 LNHDA and CDR2 SQIVND (reference sequence). CDR3 length: 14 amino acids. The V end was cut by 3 bases, the J end by 4 bases, with 9 bases between. In DNA form, the CDR3 reads TGTGCCAGTAGTATCGGCAGGGCCACCGGGGAGCTGTTTTTT. This gives the protein CASSIGRATGELFF.

The rearrangement uses TRBV7-2 and TRBJ1-1; D call uncertain. Per the germline V gene, CDR1 is SGHTA and CDR2 is FQGNSA. The CDR3 consists of 11 residues. Between the trimmed V and J ends, which lost 4 bases and 8 bases, there was a span of 8 bases. In DNA, the CDR3 is TGTGCCAGCAGCTCTCACCGGGAAGCTTTCTTT. This gives the protein CASSSHREAFF.

In this sample, this clonotype turned up many times. This rearrangement joins TRBV7-9 to TRBJ2-2; no definite D call. The CDR3 has 15 residues. Per germline, CDR1 SEHNR and CDR2 FQNEAQ (reference sequence). The germline V and J ends were trimmed by 3 bases and 6 bases, with 14 bases remaining between them. CDR3 protein: CASSFTTYRAGELFF. The CDR3 nucleotides are TGTGCCAGCAGCTTTACCACATATCGGGCCGGGGAGCTGTTTTTT.

The rearrangement links TRBV20-1 to TRBJ1-6, with 10 bases aligning to TRBD1. Germline trimming cut 5 bases from V and 18 bases from J; bases unmatched to any gene: 10. The CDR3 contains 12 residues. Germline V CDR1 and CDR2: DFQATT, SNEGSKA (reference sequence). For the CDR3, the DNA is TGCAGTGCTTGGGGACAGGGGCGTCCTCCCCACTTT. Translating it yields CSAWGQGRPPHF.

This clonotype was seen ten or more times. This chain links TRBV19 with TRBJ1-6, with D perhaps matching TRBD1 (5 bases). V gave up 4 bases and J gave up 9 bases, with 16 bases separating them. Per germline, CDR1 LNHDA and CDR2 SQIVND (reference sequence). This CDR3 has 15 residues. In DNA form, the CDR3 reads TGTGCCAGTAGTAGTTTGTCCAGGGCAACTTCACCCCTCCACTTT. It codes for CASSSLSRATSPLHF.

The rearrangement joins TRBV15 to TRBJ2-7, with D unclear. V gave up 0 bases and J gave up 5 bases, with 5 bases separating them. This CDR3 contains 12 residues. Germline V gene lookup returns CDR1 LNHNV and CDR2 YYDKDF (reference sequence). The CDR3 nucleotides read TGTGCCACCAGCAGAGATCAGGACGAGCAGTACTTC. Its translation is CATSRDQDEQYF. The full variable domain, its missing parts supplied by reference TRBV15 and TRBJ2-7, is DAMVIQNPRYQVTQFGKPVTLSCSQTLNHNVMYWYQQKSSQAPKLLFHYYDKDFNNEADTPDNFQSRRPNTSFCFLDIRSPGLGDTAMYLCATSRDQDEQYFGPGTRLTVT.

The chain is built from TRBV7-8 and TRBJ2-1, with 13 nucleotides matching TRBD2. V gave up 5 bases and J gave up 9 bases; unmatched junction bases: 7. Germline lookup yields CDR1 SGHVS and CDR2 FQNEAQ. The length of the CDR3 is 15 residues. In nucleotides, the CDR3 is TGTGCCAGCAGCACCGGACTAGCGGGAGTGGGTGAGCAGTTCTTC. Translated, it gives CASSTGLAGVGEQFF.

This sequence joins TRBV5-3 and TRBJ2-5; TRBD2 agrees at 13 bases. TRBV5-3 is an open reading frame whose function is uncertain. This CDR3 region has 15 residues. Trimming took 8 bases from V and 0 from J; bases not matched to a gene: 4. The CDR3 loop reads CASTGTSGNQETQYF. The CDR3 nucleotides are TGTGCCAGTACCGGGACTAGCGGGAACCAAGAGACCCAGTACTTC.

The chain combines TRBV7-9 with TRBJ1-2; perhaps TRBD1 as D (6 bases). The germline V gene has CDR1 SEHNR and CDR2 FQNEAQ (reference sequence). The CDR3 runs to 13 residues. The CDR3 here is CALGGQTNYGYTF. The CDR3 region has the DNA TGTGCACTGGGGGGGCAGACTAACTATGGCTACACCTTC.

This clonotype was detected only a few times. A read error may be the cause here, since a much bigger clone is one base away. V usage is TRBV20-1 and J usage is TRBJ2-3; maybe TRBD1 (5 bases). There are 10 residues in the CDR3. Germline V gives CDR1 DFQATT, CDR2 SNEGSKA (reference sequence). The CDR3 bases are TGCAGTGCTAGAAGGGGCAGGTTACTTTTT. Residues: CSARRGRLLF.

The sample holds a few counts of this clonotype. The gene calls are TRBV10-3 and TRBJ1-2, with a tentative D call TRBD1 (5 bases). The germline CDR1 and CDR2 sequences are ENHRY and SYGVKD. V was shortened by 4 bases and J by 3 bases, with 15 bases between the two germline ends. This CDR3 spans 15 amino acids. For the CDR3, the DNA is TGTGCCATCAGTGGGGGAGAGGGGAGCGACTATGGCTACACCTTC. This translates into CAISGGEGSDYGYTF.

The rearrangement links TRBV11-2 to TRBJ2-7; TRBD1 matches at 11 bases. The ends lost 3 bases at V and 1 base at J; junction bases unmatched: 14. The CDR3 is made up of 19 amino acids. Germline CDR1 reads SGHAT; CDR2 reads FQNNGV. CDR3 DNA sequence: TGTGCCAGCAGCTTGTTCGGGACAGGGGGACAGGGCCCTTCCTACGAGCAGTACTTC. Amino acids: CASSLFGTGGQGPSYEQYF.

This clonotype was recorded at least ten times. This rearrangement joins TRBV20-1 to TRBJ2-7; TRBD2 agrees at 8 bases. The CDR3 length is 17 residues. The V segment lost 3 bases and the J segment 3 bases; nucleotides outside the gene matches: 16. The V gene's germline CDR1 is DFQATT and CDR2 SNEGSKA (reference sequence). The CDR3 nucleotides read TGCAGTGCTAGGAACCGAGGGACTAGGGGTTCCTTCTACGAGCAGTACTTC. Translated: CSARNRGTRGSFYEQYF.

Notes on this clonotype: Because the CDR3's place on the DNA is in doubt, the DNA is left out and the CDR3 is given as listed by TCRdb. The chain links TRBV10-3 to TRBJ1-2; the D call of TRBD1 is as the table states it, not checked on the DNA. With termini counted, the CDR3 has 14 amino acids. Per the germline V gene, CDR1 is ENHRY and CDR2 is SYGVKD. CDR3 amino acids: CAISEFGQGNGYTF.

The chain is built from TRBV5-8 and TRBJ2-1, with 7 bases that match TRBD2. Germline lookup yields CDR1 SGHTS and CDR2 YDEGEE. The CDR3 contains 13 residues. J lost 10 bases, V lost 0 bases, and 4 bases had no gene match. In nucleotides, the CDR3 is TGTGCCAGCAGCTTGGGGGAGGGTGGAGAGCAGTTCTTC. Protein: CASSLGEGGEQFF.

This clonotype has at least ten counts. V is TRBV29-1 and J is TRBJ2-7; TRBD2 might be the D (6 bases). V was trimmed by 7 bases and J by 3 bases, leaving 16 bases between them. This CDR3 comprises 13 residues. Germline lookup yields CDR1 SQVTM and CDR2 ANQGSEA. The CDR3: CSASRDSFYEQYF. DNA for the CDR3: TGCAGCGCAAGTCGGGACTCATTCTACGAGCAGTACTTC.

Here the CDR3 reads CASSFIRVGYTF. The CDR3 nucleotides read TGTGCCAGCAGCTTCATCAGGGTTGGCTACACCTTC. The chain couples TRBV7-2 to TRBJ1-2, with D perhaps matching TRBD1 (5 bases). CDR3 size: 12 residues. CDR1 is SGHTA, CDR2 FQGNSA, per germline. V was clipped by 3 bases and J by 7 bases, with 9 bases between them. The full variable domain, completed using reference TRBV7-2 and TRBJ1-2, is GAGVSQSPSNKVTEKGKDVELRCDPISGHTALYWYRQSLGQGLEFLIYFQGNSAPDKSGLPSDRFSAERTGGSVSTLTIQRTQQEDSAVYLCASSFIRVGYTFGSGTRLTVV.

A remark on this clonotype: A much larger clone lies a single base off, so this may be a read error. This chain uses TRBV20-1 with TRBJ2-7, with TRBD2 identical over 8 bases. CDR3 size: 11 residues. Germline V gene data show CDR1 as DFQATT and CDR2 as SNEGSKA (reference sequence). CDR3 protein: CSAGTSGAGHF. In nucleotides, the CDR3 is TGCAGCGCTGGTACTAGCGGTGCGGGGCACTTC.

This clonotype was counted a few times. The chain couples TRBV14 to TRBJ2-2; TRBD1 matches at 7 bases. The CDR3 is 15 residues long. Germline values: CDR1 SGHDN, CDR2 FVKESK. V gave up 4 bases and J gave up 5 bases; unmatched junction bases: 7. CDR3: CASSPTGTVTGELFF. For the CDR3, the DNA is TGTGCCAGCAGCCCAACCGGGACAGTAACCGGGGAGCTGTTTTTT.